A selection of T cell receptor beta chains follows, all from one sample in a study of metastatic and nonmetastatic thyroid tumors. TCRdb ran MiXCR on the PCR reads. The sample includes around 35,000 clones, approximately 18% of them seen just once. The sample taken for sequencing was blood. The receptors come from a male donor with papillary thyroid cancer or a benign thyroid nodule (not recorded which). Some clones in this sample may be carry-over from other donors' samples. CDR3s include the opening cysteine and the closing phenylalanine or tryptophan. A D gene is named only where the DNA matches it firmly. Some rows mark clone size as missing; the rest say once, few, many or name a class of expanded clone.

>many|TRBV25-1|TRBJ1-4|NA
CASSEPPGGKLFF
TGTGCCAGCAGTGAACCCCCGGGAGGAAAACTGTTTTTT
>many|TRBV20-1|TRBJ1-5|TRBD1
CSAETGSFNQPQHF
TGCAGTGCGGAGACAGGGTCCTTCAATCAGCCCCAGCATTTT
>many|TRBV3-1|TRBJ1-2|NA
CASSLKTGGDYGYTF
TGTGCCAGCAGCCTAAAGACTGGCGGGGACTATGGCTACACCTTC
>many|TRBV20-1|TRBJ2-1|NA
CSARDNRVGGFYEQFF
TGCAGTGCTAGAGACAACAGGGTAGGAGGATTTTATGAGCAGTTCTTC
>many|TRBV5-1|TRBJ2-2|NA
CASSQTLGELFF
TGCGCCAGCAGCCAAACACTCGGGGAGCTGTTTTTT
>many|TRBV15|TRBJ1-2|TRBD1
CATSRVRQGDYGYTF
TGTGCCACCAGCAGAGTCCGACAGGGTGACTATGGCTACACCTTC
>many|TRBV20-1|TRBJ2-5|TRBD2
CSARDRRAGASRGTQYF
TGCAGTGCTAGAGATCGGCGAGCGGGGGCCTCCAGGGGGACCCAGTACTTC
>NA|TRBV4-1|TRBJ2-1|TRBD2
CASSLALAGPNKEQFF
TGCGCCAGCAGCCTGGCCCTAGCGGGACCCAATAAAGAGCAGTTCTTC
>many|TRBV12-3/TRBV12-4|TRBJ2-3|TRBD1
CASSFGTGGTDTQYF
TGTGCCAGCAGTTTCGGGACAGGGGGCACAGATACGCAGTATTTT
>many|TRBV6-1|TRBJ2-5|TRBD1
CASTGGGGAQYF
TGTGCCAGTACAGGGGGTGGGGGCGCCCAGTACTTC
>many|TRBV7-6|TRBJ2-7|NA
CASSLVAARSYEQYF
TGTGCCAGCAGCTTAGTTGCGGCAAGATCCTACGAGCAGTACTTC
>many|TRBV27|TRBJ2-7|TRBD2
CASRGGRAAYEQYF
TGTGCCAGCAGGGGCGGGAGGGCCGCCTACGAGCAGTACTTC
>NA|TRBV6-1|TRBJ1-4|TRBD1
CASSRNRGGYGEKLFF
TGTGCCAGCAGCCGGAACAGGGGTGGCTATGGTGAAAAACTGTTTTTT
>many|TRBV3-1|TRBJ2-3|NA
CASSQVGGGTDTQYF
TGTGCCAGCAGCCAAGTGGGGGGCGGCACAGATACGCAGTATTTT
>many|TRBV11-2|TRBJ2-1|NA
CASSPLRSEQFF
TGTGCCAGCAGCCCCTTGAGGAGCGAGCAGTTCTTC
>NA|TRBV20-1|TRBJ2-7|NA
CSASNSSYEQYF
TGCAGTGCTAGTAACAGCTCCTACGAGCAGTACTTT
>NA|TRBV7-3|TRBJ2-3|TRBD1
CASSLTLTGADTQYF
TGTGCCAGCAGCTTAACGTTGACAGGGGCAGATACGCAGTATTTT
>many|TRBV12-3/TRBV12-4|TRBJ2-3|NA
CASTNLGTDTQYF
TGTGCCAGCACCAACCTAGGGACAGATACGCAGTATTTT
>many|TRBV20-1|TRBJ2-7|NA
CSARIRSGDGTPYEQYF
TGCAGTGCTAGAATCCGGTCCGGGGACGGGACGCCCTACGAGCAGTACTTC